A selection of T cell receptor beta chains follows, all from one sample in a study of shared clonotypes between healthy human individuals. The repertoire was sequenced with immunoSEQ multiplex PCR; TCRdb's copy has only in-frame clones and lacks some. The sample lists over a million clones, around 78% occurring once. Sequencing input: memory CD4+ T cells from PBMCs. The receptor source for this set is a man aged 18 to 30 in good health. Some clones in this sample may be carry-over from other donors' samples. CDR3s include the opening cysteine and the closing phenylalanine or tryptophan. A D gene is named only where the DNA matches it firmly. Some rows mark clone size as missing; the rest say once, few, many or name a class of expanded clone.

CDR3nt: TGCAGCGTCCGGGGCAGGGGAGCTGGAAACACCATATATTTT; CDR3aa: CSVRGRGAGNTIYF; j_gene: TRBJ1-3; abundance: NA; v_gene: TRBV29-1; d_gene: NA
CDR3nt: TGTGCCAGCAGCTCCTATCTCTCCCGGGTAGACACTGAAGCTTTCTTT; CDR3aa: CASSSYLSRVDTEAFF; j_gene: TRBJ1-1; abundance: NA; v_gene: TRBV7-3; d_gene: NA
CDR3nt: TGTGCCAGCAGCTTGGGACAGGACAATGAGCAGTTCTTC; CDR3aa: CASSLGQDNEQFF; j_gene: TRBJ2-1; abundance: NA; v_gene: TRBV4-2; d_gene: TRBD1
CDR3nt: TGTGCCAGCACCCTCCTCACAGGGGGCAAGACCGGGGAGCTGTTTTTT; CDR3aa: CASTLLTGGKTGELFF; j_gene: TRBJ2-2; abundance: NA; v_gene: TRBV7-2; d_gene: TRBD1
CDR3nt: TGTGCCAGCATCCACCCCTGGCCCCCCGGGGAGCTGTTTTTT; CDR3aa: CASIHPWPPGELFF; j_gene: TRBJ2-2; abundance: once; v_gene: TRBV6-1; d_gene: NA
CDR3nt: TGTGCCAGCAGCTTTCAGACCGGGACAGGGAACAATGAGCAGTTCTTC; CDR3aa: CASSFQTGTGNNEQFF; j_gene: TRBJ2-1; abundance: NA; v_gene: TRBV7-3; d_gene: TRBD1
CDR3nt: TGTGCCAGCAGCCCTCAAAGCGCCTCCTACAATGAGCAGTTCTTC; CDR3aa: CASSPQSASYNEQFF; j_gene: TRBJ2-1; abundance: NA; v_gene: TRBV9; d_gene: NA
CDR3nt: TGTGCCAGCAGTCAGGGGTCCTACGAGCAGTACTTC; CDR3aa: CASSQGSYEQYF; j_gene: TRBJ2-7; abundance: many; v_gene: TRBV28; d_gene: NA
CDR3nt: TGCGCCAGCAGCCAAGAGTTAGGGCGCGCAGATACGCAGTATTTT; CDR3aa: CASSQELGRADTQYF; j_gene: TRBJ2-3; abundance: NA; v_gene: TRBV4-1; d_gene: NA
CDR3nt: TGTGCCAGCTCACCAGAAACTAGAGGTAACACAGATACGCAGTATTTT; CDR3aa: CASSPETRGNTDTQYF; j_gene: TRBJ2-3; abundance: NA; v_gene: TRBV18; d_gene: NA